This T cell receptor (beta chain) was recorded in a study of shared clonotypes between healthy human individuals. Turning to the study itself: Three plates were used per donor for CD4 naive, three for CD4 memory, two for CD8 naive and one for CD8 memory.

The CDR3 is 12 amino acids. Trimming pared 7 bases from V and 7 bases from J, leaving 11 bases between. CDR1 is MNHNS and CDR2 is SASEGT in the germline V gene. Using immunoSEQ multiplex PCR, the repertoire was profiled, and TCRdb retains in-frame clones only, with some absent. The table lists more than 2,000,000 clones, 93% of them singletons. The sequence was obtained from a man younger than 35 in good health. Some clones in this sample may be carry-over from other donors' samples. The sample was naive CD4+ T cells from PBMCs. This sample's subset: CD45RA+ positively selected. The chain links TRBV6-1 to TRBJ2-1; D uncertain. The chain's CDR3 is CASTLRLNEQFF. The CDR3 nucleotides are TGTGCCAGCACTCTACGCCTAAATGAGCAGTTCTTC.